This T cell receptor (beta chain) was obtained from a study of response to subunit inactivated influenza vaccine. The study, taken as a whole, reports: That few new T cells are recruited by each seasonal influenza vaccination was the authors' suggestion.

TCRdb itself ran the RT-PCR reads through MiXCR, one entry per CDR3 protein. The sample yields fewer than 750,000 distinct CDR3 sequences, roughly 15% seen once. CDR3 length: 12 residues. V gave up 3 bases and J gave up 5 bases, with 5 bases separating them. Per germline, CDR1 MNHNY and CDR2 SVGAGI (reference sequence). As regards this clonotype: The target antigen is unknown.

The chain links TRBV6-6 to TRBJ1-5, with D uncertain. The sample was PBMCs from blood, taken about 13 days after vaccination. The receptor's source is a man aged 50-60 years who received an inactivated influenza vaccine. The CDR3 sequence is CASSYPDQPQHF. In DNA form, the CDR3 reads TGTGCCAGCAGTTATCCCGATCAGCCCCAGCATTTT.